This TCR beta chain appears in the sequencing data of a study of blood T cell repertoires in COVID-19. Original processing notes: Nucleated cell number was recorded as an estimate derived from reference gene primer amplification. Measured with immunoSEQ multiplex PCR; TCRdb has only the in-frame clones, and not every one. V and J calls and clone size follow that table, whereas D and trimming were derived from the DNA. This sample yields 70,000 to 80,000 clones, of which more than 80% are seen a single time; under 40% belongs to the top ten. CDR1 and CDR2 (germline): KGHSH, LQKENI. The CDR3 sequence is 16 residues long. Germline trimming cut 4 bases from V and 5 bases from J; bases unmatched to any gene: 10.

The sample taken for sequencing was peripheral blood. J is TRBJ1-2 and V is TRBV18, with TRBD1 matching over 10 bases. This sequence was found in a woman older than 75 with active or convalescent COVID-19. CDR3 sequence: CASSQDRGQTLYGYTF. CDR3 bases: TGTGCCAGCTCACAAGACAGGGGGCAAACTCTTTATGGCTACACCTTC.